This TCR beta chain is from a study of T-cell reconstitution after alpha-beta-depleted transplantation in children. Study outcomes and limitations: By about two months after transplant, alpha-beta T cells reportedly arose from several hundred graft clones that had expanded.

The CDR3 extends over 16 amino acids. Germline CDR1 and CDR2: DFQATT and SNEGSKA (reference sequence). The TCRbeta library incorporated unique molecular identifiers. TCRdb reanalysed the PCR reads using MiXCR and keeps one entry per CDR3 protein. The table includes just over 200,000 distinct CDR3 sequences, roughly 8.3% detected once. About this clonotype: Its antigen is unidentified. A clone one base away is much larger, so this may be a read error.

The sequencing here drew on PBMCs, mostly from graft donor cells, taken 360 days after TCRalphabeta/CD19-depleted stem cell transplant. This chain joins TRBV20-1 and TRBJ2-1; D is perhaps TRBD2 (5 bases). The receptor was derived from a male patient aged 2 to 9 who had a stem cell transplant for acute myeloid leukemia, so the T cells may come from the graft donor. The CDR3: CCAREQSSGSYNEQFF. As DNA, the CDR3 is TGCTGTGCTAGAGAGCAATCGAGCGGATCCTACAATGAGCAGTTCTTC.